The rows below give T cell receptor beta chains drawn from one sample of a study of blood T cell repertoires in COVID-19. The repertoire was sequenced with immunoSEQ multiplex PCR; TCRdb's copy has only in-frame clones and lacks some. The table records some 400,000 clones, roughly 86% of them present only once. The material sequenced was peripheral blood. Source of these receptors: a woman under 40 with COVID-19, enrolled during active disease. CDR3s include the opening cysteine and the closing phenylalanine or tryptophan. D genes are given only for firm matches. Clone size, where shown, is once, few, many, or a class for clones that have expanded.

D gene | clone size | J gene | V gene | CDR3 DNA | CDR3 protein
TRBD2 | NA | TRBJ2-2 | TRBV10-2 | TGCGCCAGCAGTGAGGGACTAGCAACCGGGGAGCTGTTTTTT | CASSEGLATGELFF
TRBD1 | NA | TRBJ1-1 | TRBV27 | TGTGCCAGCAGTTCCGACAGGGGGCTTGGGGACACTGAAGCTTTCTTT | CASSSDRGLGDTEAFF
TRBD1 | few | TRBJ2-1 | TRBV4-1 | TGCGCCAGCAGCTGGGACAGCCTCAGGGATGAGCAGTTCTTC | CASSWDSLRDEQFF
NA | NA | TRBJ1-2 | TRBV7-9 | TGTGCCAGCAGCAGAAGCGGCGCAGGCTATGGCTACACCTTC | CASSRSGAGYGYTF
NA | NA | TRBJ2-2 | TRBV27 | TGTGCCAGCAGTTTATCGGTGGTCAGTTTGAGGGGGGAGCTGTTTTTT | CASSLSVVSLRGELFF
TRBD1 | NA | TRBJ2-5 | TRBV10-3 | TGTGCCATAGGACAGGGGGAAGAGACCCAGTACTTC | CAIGQGEETQYF
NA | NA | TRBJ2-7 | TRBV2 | TGTGCCAGCAGCTCCCCTCAGGGTGTCTCCTACGAGCAGTACTTC | CASSSPQGVSYEQYF
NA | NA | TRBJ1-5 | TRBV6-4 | TGTGCCAGCAAGCGGGTAGGGCCCAATCAGCCCCAGCATTTT | CASKRVGPNQPQHF
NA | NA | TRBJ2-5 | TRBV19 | TGTGCCAGTAGTACTTTGGGCCTCGCCCAAGAGACCCAGTACTTC | CASSTLGLAQETQYF
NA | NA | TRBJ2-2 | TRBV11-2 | TGTGCCAGCAGCTTGTTTGGAGGGGACACCGGGGAGCTGTTTTTT | CASSLFGGDTGELFF
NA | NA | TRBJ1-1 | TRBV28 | TGTGCCAGCAGTCTTGTCGCTCGGGGGACTGAAGCTTTCTTT | CASSLVARGTEAFF
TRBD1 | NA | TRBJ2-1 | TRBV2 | TGTGCCAGGGCCGGGACAGGGCCCTTAAATGAGCAGTTCTTC | CARAGTGPLNEQFF
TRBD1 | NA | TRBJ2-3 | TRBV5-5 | TGTGCCAGCAGCCCTGGGACAGGGAAGTTGACAGATACGCAGTATTTT | CASSPGTGKLTDTQYF
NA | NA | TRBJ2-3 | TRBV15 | TGTGCCACCAGCAGATTTCGCCAGGTAACAGATACGCAGTATTTT | CATSRFRQVTDTQYF
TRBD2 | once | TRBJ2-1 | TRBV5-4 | TGTGCCAGCAGCCCAACCGGCCAGCGGGAGTGGGATGAGCAGTTCTTC | CASSPTGQREWDEQFF
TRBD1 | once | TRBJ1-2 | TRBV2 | TGTGCCAGCAGTGATGTACAGGGGGCGCCGTATGGCTACACCTTC | CASSDVQGAPYGYTF
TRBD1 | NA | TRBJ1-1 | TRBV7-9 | TGTGCCAGCAGCTCTGGGGACAGGAGCGCTAACACTGAAGCTTTCTTT | CASSSGDRSANTEAFF
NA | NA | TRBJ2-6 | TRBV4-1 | TGCGCCAGCAGACCAGGGATTTCTGGGGCCAACGTCCTGACTTTC | CASRPGISGANVLTF
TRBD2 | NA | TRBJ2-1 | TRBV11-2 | TGTGCCAGCAGCTTAGCTGGGGGGGGAGGGGAGCAGTTCTTC | CASSLAGGGGEQFF
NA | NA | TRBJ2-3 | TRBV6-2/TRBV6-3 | TGTGCCAGCAGTTACTTATCGGGACACCTTAGCACAGATACGCAGTATTTT | CASSYLSGHLSTDTQYF
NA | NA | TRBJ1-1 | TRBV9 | TGTGCCAGCAGCGTACTTACGGAAGGGGCTGAAGCTTTCTTT | CASSVLTEGAEAFF
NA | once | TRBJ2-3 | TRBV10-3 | TGTGCCATCACCGAAAGGGGCGCGGCAGATACGCAGTATTTT | CAITERGAADTQYF
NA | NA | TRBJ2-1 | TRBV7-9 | TGTGCCAGCAGCCCAGAGGTCTGGAGCTCCTACAATGAGCAGTTCTTC | CASSPEVWSSYNEQFF
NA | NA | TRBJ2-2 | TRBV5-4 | TGTGCCAGCAGCTTGGGACTAGGGGACACCGGGGAGCTGTTTTTT | CASSLGLGDTGELFF
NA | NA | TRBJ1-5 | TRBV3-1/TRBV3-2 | TGTGCCAGCAGCCAAGATTTCGGGAGCCATCAGCCCCAGCATTTT | CASSQDFGSHQPQHF
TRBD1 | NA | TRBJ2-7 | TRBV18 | TGTGCCAGCTCACCAGGGACAGACTCCTACGAGCAGTACTTC | CASSPGTDSYEQYF
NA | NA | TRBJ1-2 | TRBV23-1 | TGCGCCAGCAGTCAACCCACACCTAACTATGGCTACACCTTC | CASSQPTPNYGYTF
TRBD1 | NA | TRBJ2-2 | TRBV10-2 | TGCGCCAGCAGTGACGCGAAGACAGGGTTGGACACCGGGGAGCTGTTTTTT | CASSDAKTGLDTGELFF
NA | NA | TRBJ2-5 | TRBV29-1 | TGCAGCGTCCCACGGGAGTCCTTTCAGTACCAAGAGACCCAGTACTTC | CSVPRESFQYQETQYF
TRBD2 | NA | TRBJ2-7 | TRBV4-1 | TGCGCCAGCAGCATCGGGACTACCTACGAGCAGTACTTC | CASSIGTTYEQYF
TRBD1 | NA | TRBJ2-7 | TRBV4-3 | TGCGCCAGCAGCCAAGATTCAGGGGGCATCTCCTACGAGCAGTACTTC | CASSQDSGGISYEQYF
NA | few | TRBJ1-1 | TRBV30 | TGTGCCTGGGTCTCGACCTTCGGGACTCAAGCTTTCTTT | CAWVSTFGTQAFF
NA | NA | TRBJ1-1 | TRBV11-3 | TGTGCCAGCAGCCGGGGATACACTGAAGCTTTCTTT | CASSRGYTEAFF
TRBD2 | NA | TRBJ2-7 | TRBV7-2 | TGTGCCAGCAGCTTAGCCGGGAGGGCCTACGAGCAGTACTTC | CASSLAGRAYEQYF
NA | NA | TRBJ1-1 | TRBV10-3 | TGTGCCATCAGTGGGACGGGACGGTATAGCGGAGCTTTCTTT | CAISGTGRYSGAFF
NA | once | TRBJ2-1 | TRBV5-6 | TGTGCCAGCAGCACCGGGGCGGGGAATGAGCAGTTCTTC | CASSTGAGNEQFF
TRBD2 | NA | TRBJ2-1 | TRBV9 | TGTGCCAGCAGCGCCAGCGGGAGTACCTACAATGAGCAGTTCTTC | CASSASGSTYNEQFF
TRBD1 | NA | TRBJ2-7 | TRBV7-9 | TGTGCCAGCAGCTTAGCGGGACAGGGAATCGGCTACGAGCAGTACTTC | CASSLAGQGIGYEQYF
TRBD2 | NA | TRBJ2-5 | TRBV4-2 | TGTGCCAGCAGCCAAGGGGCCTCGGGCGGGAGGGCCGGAGAGACCCAGTACTTC | CASSQGASGGRAGETQYF
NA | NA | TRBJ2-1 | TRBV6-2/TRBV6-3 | TGTGCCAGCAGTTACCGGTCGCTCCAAGCCTACAATGAGCAGTTCTTC | CASSYRSLQAYNEQFF
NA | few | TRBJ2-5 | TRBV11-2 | TGTGCCAGCAGTGCCGGGGGTGGTTCTGCGACGGAGACCCAGTACTTC | CASSAGGGSATETQYF
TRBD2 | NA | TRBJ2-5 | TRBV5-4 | TGTGCCAGCAGCCCACTAGCGGGAGGAACAGAGACCCAGTACTTC | CASSPLAGGTETQYF